This T cell receptor (beta chain) was sequenced in a study of blood T cells in healthy people across ages. Study in general: Template-switching capture recovered about one barcoded beta molecule per two T cells. Whole-study results and caveats: More naive CD4+ cells and higher diversity marked long-lived donors relative to aged donors. Investigators treated diversity estimates from one million T cells as underestimates.

Next came a second PCR, run for roughly 6 to 11 cycles, which used a sample-barcoded 5' primer along with a J-beta primer mix. TCRdb used MiXCR to reprocess the 5' RACE reads, holding one entry per CDR3 protein. The data hold around 1,800,000 distinct CDR3 sequences, with around 42% observed a single time. A word on this clonotype: Its target is not known.

PBMCs numbering at least 6.5 million were isolated per sample. V shed 0 bases, J shed 5 bases, and the junction held 6 bases outside the gene matches. This CDR3 spans 16 amino acids. The germline V gene has CDR1 LNHNV and CDR2 YYDKDF (reference sequence). The receptor was isolated from a human donor in good health. The material sequenced was blood. The V gene is TRBV15, the J gene TRBJ1-5; TRBD1 agrees at 8 bases. As DNA, the CDR3 is TGTGCCACCAGCAGAGATGTAGGACAGGGCCATCAGCCCCAGCATTTT. It codes for CATSRDVGQGHQPQHF.